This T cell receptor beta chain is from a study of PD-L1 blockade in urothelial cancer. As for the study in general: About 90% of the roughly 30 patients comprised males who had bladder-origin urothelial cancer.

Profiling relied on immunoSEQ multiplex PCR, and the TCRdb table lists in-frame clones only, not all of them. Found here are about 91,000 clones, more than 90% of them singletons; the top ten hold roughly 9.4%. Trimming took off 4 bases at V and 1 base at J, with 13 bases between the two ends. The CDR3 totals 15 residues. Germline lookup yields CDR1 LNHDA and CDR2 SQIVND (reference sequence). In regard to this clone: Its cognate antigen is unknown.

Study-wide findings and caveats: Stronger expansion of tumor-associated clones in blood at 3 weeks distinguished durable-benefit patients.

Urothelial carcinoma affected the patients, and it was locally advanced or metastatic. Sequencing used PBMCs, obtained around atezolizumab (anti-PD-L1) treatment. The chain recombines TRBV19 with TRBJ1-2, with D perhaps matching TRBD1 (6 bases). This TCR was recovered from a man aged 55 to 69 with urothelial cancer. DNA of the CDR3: TGTGCCAGTAGTACCGGACAGACCTTTAACTATGGCTACACCTTC. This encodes CASSTGQTFNYGYTF. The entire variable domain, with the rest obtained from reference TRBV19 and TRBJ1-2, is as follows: DGGITQSPKYLFRKEGQNVTLSCEQNLNHDAMYWYRQDPGQGLRLIYYSQIVNDFQKGDIAEGYSVSREKKESFPLTVTSAQKNPTAFYLCASSTGQTFNYGYTFGSGTRLTVV.